These T cell receptor beta chains were read from a single sample in a study of beta chain features in type 1 diabetes. Libraries were prepared by immunoSEQ multiplex PCR; TCRdb keeps only in-frame clonotypes and omits some of them. The sample includes roughly 310,000 clones, about 11% seen only once; the top ten take roughly 0.014%. The sequencing sample was made of naive CD4+ T cells from blood. Receptors originate from a woman under 40 in good health. The CDR3 runs from the conserved cysteine through the conserved F or W. D genes are given only for firm matches. Clone size is stated in some rows and not others, as once, few, many or a class when expanded.

TRBV9	-	TRBJ2-2	-	CASSVDTRGIGELFF	TGTGCCAGCAGCGTTGACACTAGAGGTATCGGGGAGCTGTTTTTT
TRBV28	few	TRBJ2-3	TRBD1	CASSSPTGSTDTQYF	TGTGCCAGCAGTTCCCCGACAGGGAGCACAGATACGCAGTATTTT
TRBV4-3	-	TRBJ2-3	TRBD1	CASSLEPGQGLQDTQYF	TGCGCCAGCAGCCTCGAACCGGGACAGGGGCTCCAAGATACGCAGTATTTT
TRBV18	-	TRBJ2-3	-	CASSPGSQGTDTQYF	TGTGCCAGCTCACCCGGGAGCCAAGGCACAGATACGCAGTATTTT
TRBV5-8	-	TRBJ2-3	TRBD1	CASSLWDRGTDTQYF	TGTGCCAGCAGCTTATGGGACAGGGGCACAGATACGCAGTATTTT
TRBV29-1	-	TRBJ1-1	TRBD1	CSAGQAENTEAFF	TGCAGCGCCGGACAGGCAGAAAACACTGAAGCTTTCTTT
TRBV11-3	few	TRBJ2-1	-	CASSLTGNEQFF	TGTGCCAGCAGCTTAACGGGCAATGAGCAGTTCTTC
TRBV6-5	few	TRBJ2-1	-	CASSRTASYNEQFF	TGTGCCAGCAGTCGGACTGCTTCCTACAATGAGCAGTTCTTC
TRBV18	-	TRBJ2-3	TRBD2	CASSRTSGIGTDTQYF	TGTGCCAGCTCACGGACTAGCGGGATTGGCACAGATACGCAGTATTTT
TRBV19	few	TRBJ2-5	TRBD2	CASSRKTSGSLAETQYF	TGTGCCAGTAGTAGAAAGACTAGCGGGTCCTTGGCAGAGACCCAGTACTTC
TRBV5-6	few	TRBJ2-3	TRBD1	CASSLTGSLTDTQYF	TGTGCCAGCAGTCTGACAGGGTCCCTCACAGATACGCAGTATTTT
TRBV25-1	few	TRBJ1-1	TRBD1	CASRGDRGGDTEAFF	TGTGCCAGCAGGGGGGACAGGGGAGGAGACACTGAAGCTTTCTTT
TRBV5-1	-	TRBJ1-5	-	CASSDGRVSNQPQHF	TGCGCCAGCAGCGACGGGAGGGTAAGCAATCAGCCCCAGCATTTT
TRBV4-3	-	TRBJ2-3	-	CASSQEAWGESTDTQYF	TGCGCCAGCAGCCAAGAAGCCTGGGGGGAGAGCACAGATACGCAGTATTTT
TRBV10-3	-	TRBJ2-5	TRBD1	CAISESGQAKETQYF	TGTGCCATCAGTGAGTCTGGACAGGCAAAAGAGACCCAGTACTTC
TRBV5-1	once	TRBJ2-1	TRBD1	CASKLGQNIYEQFF	TGCGCCAGCAAATTGGGACAGAACATCTACGAGCAGTTCTTC
TRBV5-6	-	TRBJ2-4	-	CASSTLDRRDIQYF	TGTGCCAGCAGCACCTTGGACAGGAGGGACATTCAGTACTTC
TRBV5-1	-	TRBJ2-3	-	CASSTGDTQYF	TGCGCCAGCAGCACGGGAGATACGCAGTATTTT
TRBV9	-	TRBJ1-2	TRBD1	CASSVVEGGDGYTF	TGTGCCAGCAGCGTAGTGGAAGGGGGCGATGGCTACACCTTC
TRBV7-9	few	TRBJ1-4	-	CASSFGEKLFF	TGTGCCAGCAGCTTTGGCGAAAAACTGTTTTTT
TRBV5-8	-	TRBJ1-2	-	CASRLRRGVNNYGYTF	TGTGCCAGCAGACTCCGTCGGGGGGTCAACAACTATGGCTACACCTTC
TRBV29-1	few	TRBJ2-3	-	CSGAGGFSTDTQYF	TGCAGCGGGGCGGGCGGATTTAGCACAGATACGCAGTATTTT
TRBV5-4	-	TRBJ2-7	-	CASSLGDISYEQYF	TGTGCCAGCAGCTTGGGGGACATCTCCTACGAGCAGTACTTC
TRBV7-2	-	TRBJ2-3	TRBD2	CASSWTSGSGDTQYF	TGTGCCAGCAGCTGGACTAGCGGCTCGGGAGATACGCAGTATTTT
TRBV7-9	-	TRBJ1-5	-	CASSPTGALNQPQHF	TGTGCCAGCAGCCCGACAGGAGCCCTGAATCAGCCCCAGCATTTT
TRBV5-1	few	TRBJ1-2	TRBD1	CASSLGDRTNYGYTF	TGCGCCAGCAGCTTGGGGGACAGGACTAACTATGGCTACACCTTC
TRBV28	-	TRBJ2-7	TRBD2	CASRTLAGGPYEQYF	TGTGCCAGCAGAACACTAGCGGGAGGACCCTACGAGCAGTACTTC
TRBV7-9	few	TRBJ1-5	TRBD1	CASFPSWDSRNQPQHF	TGTGCCAGCTTTCCATCCTGGGACAGTCGCAATCAGCCCCAGCATTTT
TRBV7-3	few	TRBJ2-1	TRBD2	CASSSASGTPGNEQFF	TGTGCCAGCAGCTCGGCTAGCGGTACTCCTGGCAATGAGCAGTTCTTC
TRBV5-1	-	TRBJ2-3	-	CASSLATGTDTQYF	TGCGCCAGCAGCTTGGCCACAGGCACAGATACGCAGTATTTT
TRBV2	-	TRBJ2-7	TRBD2	CASSGLAGGNYEQYF	TGTGCCAGCAGTGGGTTAGCGGGAGGTAACTACGAGCAGTACTTC
TRBV7-8	few	TRBJ1-1	-	CATGRSRNAVGEAFF	TGTGCCACTGGAAGGTCCCGAAACGCGGTGGGTGAAGCTTTCTTT
TRBV5-1	few	TRBJ2-1	-	CASSLAPGELTANEQFF	TGCGCCAGCAGCCTTGCCCCAGGGGAACTCACCGCCAATGAGCAGTTCTTC